The entry below describes one T cell receptor beta chain. Its antigen is still unknown. The junction shows a germline mismatch at one end, possibly a read error. The CDR3 length is 15 residues. Germline CDR1 SGHAT, CDR2 FQNNGV. This record comes from a study of tumor and adjacent non-tumor tissue in lung cancer. Study as a whole: Samples averaged about 3.8 million productive TCRbeta reads each. Study conclusions and caveats: Top 100 clones took a larger repertoire share in normal lung.

The template was RNA from unsorted bulk tissue. Distant lung tissue was collected more than 3 cm away from the tumor edge. The library came from three nested PCR rounds adapted from ARM-PCR protocols. From the multiplex PCR reads, TCRdb called clonotypes with MiXCR, one entry per CDR3 protein. The repertoire holds 70,000 to 95,000 distinct CDR3 sequences, with 76% as singletons. The V and J genes are TRBV11-2 and TRBJ2-2; a possible D gene is TRBD1 (6 bases). The sample was distant non-tumor lung tissue. The TCR originated in a man between 65 and 85 years old with non-small cell lung cancer. The CDR3 loop reads CASGYRDLVVGELFF. CDR3 coding DNA: TGTGCCAGCGGGTACAGGGACCTAGTGGTCGGGGAGTTGTTTTTT.